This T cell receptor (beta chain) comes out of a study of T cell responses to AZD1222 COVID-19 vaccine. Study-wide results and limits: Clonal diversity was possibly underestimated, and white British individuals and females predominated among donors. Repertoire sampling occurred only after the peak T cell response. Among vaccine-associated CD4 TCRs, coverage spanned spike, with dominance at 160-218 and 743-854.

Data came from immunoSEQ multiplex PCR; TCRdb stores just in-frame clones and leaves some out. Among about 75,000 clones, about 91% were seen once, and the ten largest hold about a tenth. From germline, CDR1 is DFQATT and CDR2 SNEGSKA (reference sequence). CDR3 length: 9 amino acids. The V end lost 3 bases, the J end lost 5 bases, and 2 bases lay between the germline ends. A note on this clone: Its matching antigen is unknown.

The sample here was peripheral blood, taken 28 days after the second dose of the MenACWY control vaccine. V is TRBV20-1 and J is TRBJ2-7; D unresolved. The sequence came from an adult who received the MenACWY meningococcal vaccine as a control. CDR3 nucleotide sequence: TGCAGTGCTAGCGACGAGCAGTACTTC. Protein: CSASDEQYF.